The 6 T cell receptor beta chains below come from one sample, sequenced in a study of circulating and synovial CD4+ cells in juvenile arthritis. Method: immunoSEQ multiplex PCR; TCRdb's copy keeps in-frame clones and lacks some. The sample has 25,000 to 35,000 clones, over 85% seen once. Sample: CD4+ T cells from blood. The receptors here all came from a human donor with juvenile idiopathic arthritis.

The V gene is TRBV19, the J gene TRBJ2-5; D is undetermined. The germline CDR1 and CDR2 sequences are LNHDA and SQIVND (reference sequence). V was shortened by 5 bases and J by 2 bases, with 9 bases between the two germline ends. CDR3 length: 13 amino acids. The CDR3 spells CASSPRGQETQYF. The CDR3, as DNA: TGTGCCAGTAGTCCCCGCGGTCAAGAGACCCAGTACTTC. The full variable domain, its missing parts supplied by reference TRBV19 and TRBJ2-5, is DGGITQSPKYLFRKEGQNVTLSCEQNLNHDAMYWYRQDPGQGLRLIYYSQIVNDFQKGDIAEGYSVSREKKESFPLTVTSAQKNPTAFYLCASSPRGQETQYFGPGTRLLVL.

The J gene is TRBJ2-5, the V gene TRBV4-1, with TRBD1 identical over 9 bases. CDR3 size: 17 residues. V shed 4 bases, J shed 4 bases, and the junction held 13 bases outside the gene matches. Germline-derived CDR1 and CDR2 are MGHRA and YSYEKL. As DNA, the CDR3 is TGCGCCAGCAGCCGGACAGGGGCGAAATTAGTAGGAGAGACCCAGTACTTC. Encoded protein: CASSRTGAKLVGETQYF.

This chain links TRBV6-5 with TRBJ2-3, with D tentatively TRBD1 (6 bases). The CDR3 is 14 residues long. Germline V gene lookup returns CDR1 MNHEY and CDR2 SVGAGI. The ends were cut back, 4 bases at V and 4 bases at J, with 12 bases in the middle. This CDR3 is CASSFTGMADTQYF. The CDR3 region has the DNA TGTGCCAGCAGTTTTACAGGGATGGCAGATACGCAGTATTTT.

This clone is a singleton in its sample. The rearrangement uses TRBV11-2 and TRBJ2-5, with 7 bases aligning to TRBD2. J gave up 4 bases and V 4 bases, and 6 bases lay outside the gene matches. The CDR3 totals 14 residues. CDR1 and CDR2 from the germline V gene are SGHAT and FQNNGV. For the CDR3, the DNA is TGTGCCAGCAGCTCGGGGGGTTTGATAGAGACCCAGTACTTC. Its protein is CASSSGGLIETQYF.

V gene TRBV6-1 combines with J gene TRBJ2-3, with 7 bases that match TRBD2. The J segment lost 6 bases and the V segment lost 3 bases, leaving 3 bases of the junction unmatched. Germline V lookup: CDR1 MNHNS, CDR2 SASEGT. This CDR3 is 13 amino acids long. Written as DNA, the CDR3 is TGTGCCAGCAGTGATCGGGGGGTCGATACGCAGTATTTT. It codes for CASSDRGVDTQYF.

The chain couples TRBV6-1 to TRBJ2-2; D ambiguous. Germline values: CDR1 MNHNS, CDR2 SASEGT. The V end was cut by 3 bases, the J end by 6 bases, with 5 bases between. The CDR3 spans 12 residues. This chain's CDR3 is CASSDWPGELFF. As DNA, the CDR3 is TGTGCCAGCAGTGATTGGCCCGGGGAGCTGTTTTTT.